This entry concerns a single T cell receptor beta chain. This sample is part of a study of blood T cell repertoires in COVID-19. Using immunoSEQ multiplex PCR, the repertoire was profiled, and TCRdb retains in-frame clones only, with some absent. The sample has roughly 80,000 clones; approximately 89% are singletons. This sequence originates from a man in his forties or fifties with active COVID-19. The sequencing input was peripheral blood.

The CDR3 sequence is CATAKRGTYEQYF. The CDR3, as DNA: TGTGCCACCGCAAAGAGGGGGACCTACGAGCAGTACTTC. V usage is TRBV15 and J usage is TRBJ2-7; D is possibly TRBD1 (6 bases). Trimming removed 8 bases from V and 2 bases from J, with 13 bases in between. This CDR3 is 13 amino acids long. Looked up from germline, CDR1 is LNHNV and CDR2 is YYDKDF (reference sequence).